This TCR beta chain was profiled in a study of cytomegalovirus exposure and HLA in healthy donors. Findings and caveats of the study: Some TCR beta chains (approximately 180 of them) were listed as cytomegalovirus-associated.

The table came from immunoSEQ multiplex PCR; TCRdb's copy has only in-frame clones and leaves some out. Seen here are some 130,000 clones, roughly 79% observed once, and the top ten hold around 27%. The length of the CDR3 is 17 residues. CDR1 is SGDLS and CDR2 is YYNGEE in the germline V gene. V lost 3 bases and J 2 bases, leaving 17 bases between the germline ends. Concerning this clone itself: Antigen unknown.

The sequenced material came from PBMCs. This clonotype was sampled from a man aged 25-45 years in good health and CMV-seropositive. The J gene is TRBJ2-2, the V gene TRBV9; perhaps TRBD1 as D (6 bases). In DNA form, the CDR3 reads TGTGCCAGCAGCGCCACTCAGGGGCGCCCCAACACCGGGGAGCTGTTTTTT. It encodes CASSATQGRPNTGELFF.